This passage covers 15 T cell receptor beta chains from one sample sequenced in a study of post-analysis software for immune sequencing data. cDNA libraries of TCR beta carried unique molecular identifiers. TCRdb re-called the PCR reads with MiXCR, one entry per CDR3 protein. Of about 680,000 distinct CDR3 sequences listed, about 60% were seen once; the top ten hold approximately 11%. Findings of the study overall: Compared with controls, patients had more of roughly 5 TRBV segments, including TRBV5-6, TRBV5-1 and TRBV20-1.

No antigen has been assigned to these receptors. Source material: blood. The receptors were sampled from a girl aged 2 to 10 with multiple sclerosis.

The J gene is TRBJ2-7, the V gene TRBV29-1; 7 bases map to TRBD2. The germline gives CDR1 SQVTM, CDR2 ANQGSEA. The CDR3 is made up of 14 amino acids. J lost 6 bases, V lost 4 bases, and 12 bases had no gene match. The CDR3 region has the DNA TGCAGCGTTGCGCGGGAGAACGGCGGGATCGAGCAGTACTTC. It is translated as CSVARENGGIEQYF.

The sample holds one count of this clonotype. The V and J genes are TRBV20-1 and TRBJ2-3; 8 bases are shared with TRBD2. This CDR3 contains 14 residues. Germline trimming cut 3 bases from V and 2 bases from J; bases unmatched to any gene: 4. The germline V gene encodes CDR1 DFQATT and CDR2 SNEGSKA (reference sequence). Written as DNA, the CDR3 is TGCAGTGCTAGTCGGGGGGGTTACACAGATACGCAGTATTTT. Translating it yields CSASRGGYTDTQYF.

The gene calls are TRBV20-1 and TRBJ2-1; 10 positions agree with TRBD1. The CDR3 contains 15 residues. V lost 4 bases to trimming and J lost 9 bases; unmatched junction nucleotides: 12. Germline-derived CDR1 and CDR2 are DFQATT and SNEGSKA (reference sequence). CDR3 bases: TGCAGTGCTACCCCGGGACAGGGGCGCCGGGGTGAGCAGTTCTTC. Residues: CSATPGQGRRGEQFF.

The chain has TRBV12-3 or TRBV12-4 and TRBJ1-1, with D maybe TRBD1 (5 bases). Trimming cost V 8 bases and J 3 bases, with 19 bases left between them. This CDR3 comprises 15 residues. CDR3 sequence: CASASSNRPHTEAFF. The CDR3 DNA is TGTGCCAGCGCGTCGTCGAACAGGCCCCACACTGAAGCTTTCTTT.

V is TRBV20-1 and J is TRBJ2-5; 12 bases are a match to TRBD2. The end of the DNA is better explained by TRBJ2-7, so the J call may be wrong. Germline V lookup: CDR1 DFQATT, CDR2 SNEGSKA (reference sequence). This CDR3 has 15 residues. CDR3 DNA: TGCAGTGCTCCGCACCTCCTAGCGGGAGGGTACGAGCAGTACTTC. The encoded protein is CSAPHLLAGGYEQYF.

V is TRBV20-1 and J is TRBJ1-2, with 8 nucleotides matching TRBD1. Germline values: CDR1 DFQATT, CDR2 SNEGSKA (reference sequence). Unmatched junction bases numbered 6, after V lost 0 bases and J lost 3 bases. CDR3 length: 15 residues. CDR3 region: CSARDHRGGYYGYTF. DNA for the CDR3: TGCAGTGCTAGAGATCACAGGGGGGGGTACTATGGCTACACCTTC.

This clonotype has only a few counts. The chain is built from TRBV7-2 and TRBJ1-4; the match to TRBD1 covers 7 bases. Losses at the gene ends were 6 bases for V and 4 bases for J; bases not matched to a gene: 8. The CDR3 length is 15 residues. Germline V gives CDR1 SGHTA, CDR2 FQGNSA. CDR3 coding DNA: TGTGCCAGCAGTCGAGGGGACAGCGGTAATGAAAAACTGTTTTTT. Amino acids: CASSRGDSGNEKLFF. Combining the CDR3 with reference TRBV7-2 and TRBJ1-4 gives the whole variable domain GAGVSQSPSNKVTEKGKDVELRCDPISGHTALYWYRQSLGQGLEFLIYFQGNSAPDKSGLPSDRFSAERTGGSVSTLTIQRTQQEDSAVYLCASSRGDSGNEKLFFGSGTQLSVL.

This chain uses TRBV5-5 with TRBJ2-3; TRBD2 matches at 16 bases. V was pared by 3 bases and J by 5 bases, with 6 bases of the junction left unmatched. Germline CDR1 SGHKS, CDR2 YYEKEE (reference sequence). The CDR3 covers 17 residues. The CDR3 nucleotides read TGTGCCAGCAGCTCCCTCGGGACTAGCGGGGGGGTAGATACGCAGTATTTT. Translated: CASSSLGTSGGVDTQYF.

The chain combines TRBV6-5 with TRBJ2-3, with 13 bases that match TRBD2. This CDR3 has 15 residues. CDR1 is MNHEY and CDR2 is SVGAGI in the germline V gene. The J segment lost 9 bases and the V segment lost 2 bases, leaving 5 bases of the junction unmatched. The chain's CDR3 is CASSYTRLAGGTQYF. For the CDR3, the DNA is TGTGCCAGCAGTTACACGCGACTAGCGGGGGGCACGCAGTATTTT.

This sequence joins TRBV6-5 and TRBJ1-2, with D hard to call. Germline CDR1 is MNHEY and CDR2 is SVGAGI. With 6 bases removed from V and 8 bases from J, the gap between germline ends came to 10 bases. CDR3 size: 11 residues. The chain's CDR3 is CASRAGKGYTF. As DNA, the CDR3 is TGTGCCAGCAGGGCAGGAAAAGGCTACACCTTC.

The rearrangement joins TRBV29-1 to TRBJ1-4; D may be TRBD1 (6 bases). The V gene's germline CDR1 is SQVTM and CDR2 ANQGSEA. The ends were cut back, 7 bases at V and 4 bases at J, with 13 bases in the middle. This CDR3 has 13 amino acids. The CDR3 sequence: CSAYRVNNEKLFF. CDR3 in DNA: TGCAGCGCTTACAGGGTCAATAATGAAAAACTGTTTTTT.

This clonotype was recorded a few times. The chain couples TRBV5-6 to TRBJ1-1; D remains unclear. The CDR3 is made up of 15 amino acids. Trimming shortened V by 0 bases and J by 2 bases, and 11 bases separated the two germline ends. Germline-derived CDR1 and CDR2 are SGHDT and YYEEEE. This CDR3 is CASSLAGGENTEAFF. The DNA for the CDR3 is TGTGCCAGCAGCTTGGCCGGTGGGGAAAACACTGAAGCTTTCTTT. Complete variable domain (other parts from reference TRBV5-6 and TRBJ1-1): DAGVTQSPTHLIKTRGQQVTLRCSPKSGHDTVSWYQQALGQGPQFIFQYYEEEERQRGNFPDRFSGHQFPNYSSELNVNALLLGDSALYLCASSLAGGENTEAFFGQGTRLTVV.

The chain uses TRBV6-2 or TRBV6-3 and TRBJ2-5; 7 nucleotides line up with TRBD2. The germline gives CDR1 MNHEY, CDR2 SVGEGT. The CDR3 spans 13 residues. Trimming took 4 bases from V and 8 from J; bases not matched to a gene: 7. Here the CDR3 DNA reads TGTGCCAGCAGTTCCGGACTAGTGGGCACCCAGTACTTC. It specifies CASSSGLVGTQYF.

The chain joins TRBV7-9 to TRBJ2-1; 13 bases are shared with TRBD2. Germline V gene lookup returns CDR1 SEHNR and CDR2 FQNEAQ (reference sequence). CDR3 length: 17 amino acids. After removal of 3 bases from V and 4 bases from J, the junction contained 6 bases not matched to a gene. The CDR3 region has the DNA TGTGCCAGCAGCTTCCCGGGACTAGCGGGGATTTACAATGAGCAGTTCTTC. It encodes CASSFPGLAGIYNEQFF. The entire variable domain, with the rest obtained from reference TRBV7-9 and TRBJ2-1, is as follows: DTGVSQNPRHKITKRGQNVTFRCDPISEHNRLYWYRQTLGQGPEFLTYFQNEAQLEKSRLLSDRFSAERPKGSFSTLEIQRTEQGDSAMYLCASSFPGLAGIYNEQFFGPGTRLTVL.

V is TRBV20-1 and J is TRBJ2-1, with TRBD2 as a possible D gene (5 bases). The CDR3 consists of 15 residues. V lost 0 bases and J lost 2, with 11 bases in between. CDR1 DFQATT and CDR2 SNEGSKA come from the germline V gene (reference sequence). The DNA for the CDR3 is TGCAGTGCTAGAGATCTAGCTGAGACCTACAATGAGCAGTTCTTC. Translation gives CSARDLAETYNEQFF.